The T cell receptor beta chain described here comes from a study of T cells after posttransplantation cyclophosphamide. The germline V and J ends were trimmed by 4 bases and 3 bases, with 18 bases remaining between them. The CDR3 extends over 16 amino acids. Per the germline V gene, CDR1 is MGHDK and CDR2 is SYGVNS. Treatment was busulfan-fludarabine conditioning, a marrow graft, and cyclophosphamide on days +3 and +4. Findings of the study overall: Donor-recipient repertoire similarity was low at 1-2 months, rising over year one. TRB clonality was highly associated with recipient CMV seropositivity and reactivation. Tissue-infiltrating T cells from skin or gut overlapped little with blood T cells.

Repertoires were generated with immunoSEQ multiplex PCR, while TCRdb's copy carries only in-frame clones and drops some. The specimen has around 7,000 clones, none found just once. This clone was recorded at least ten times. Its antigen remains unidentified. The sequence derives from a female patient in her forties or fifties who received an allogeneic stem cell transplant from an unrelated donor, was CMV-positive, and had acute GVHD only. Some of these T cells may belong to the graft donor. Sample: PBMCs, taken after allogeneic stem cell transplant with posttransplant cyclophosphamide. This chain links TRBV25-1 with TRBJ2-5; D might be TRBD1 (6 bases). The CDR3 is CASSGTPGDGEETQYF. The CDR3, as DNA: TGTGCCAGCAGTGGGACCCCAGGGGACGGGGAAGAGACCCAGTACTTC.